This TCR beta chain was recovered during a study of Ad26.COV2.S vaccination and SARS-CoV-2 variants. This sample's treatment: some 19 received Ad26.COV2.S at low or high dose, single or two shots; 5 received placebo; per-sample allocation not given. Samples came from day 63 after the first vaccine or placebo injection. After removal of 6 bases from V and 8 bases from J, the junction contained 9 bases not matched to a gene. Germline CDR1 is SEHNR and CDR2 is FQNEAQ (reference sequence). This CDR3 is 14 amino acids long. This table comes from immunoSEQ multiplex PCR, and its TCRdb copy is limited to in-frame clones, with some not included. The sample carries some 640,000 clones, about 90% recorded once.

This material consisted of peripheral blood, taken in a trial of Ad26.COV2.S vaccine versus placebo. V is TRBV7-9 and J is TRBJ1-4, with 7 bases aligning to TRBD1. This receptor was taken from a person between 18 and 65 years old who received the Ad26.COV2.S COVID-19 vaccine or a placebo. The DNA of the CDR3 is TGTGCCAGCAGTAGGACGGAGACAGGGGAAAAACTGTTTTTT. Translated, it gives CASSRTETGEKLFF.